A selection of T cell receptor beta chains follows, all from one sample in a study of T cells in Graves' hyperthyroidism and ophthalmopathy. MiXCR, run by TCRdb on the multiplex PCR reads, gives a single entry per CDR3 protein. The table has around 700,000 distinct CDR3 sequences, under 45% seen once. The sequenced sample was blood. These receptors were taken from a middle-aged woman with Graves' hyperthyroidism. Both conserved end residues are part of each CDR3. Each record gives: J gene, V gene, clone size, D gene, CDR3 DNA, CDR3 protein. The D gene is left open where the match is weak. Only some rows state a clone size, as once, few, many or a class for expanded clones.

j_call: TRBJ2-7; v_call: TRBV7-2; clone_size: .; d_call: TRBD1; cdr3_nt: TGTGCCAGCAGCTTAGAACAGGGGACCCTCTACGAGCAGTACTTC; cdr3_aa: CASSLEQGTLYEQYF
j_call: TRBJ1-6; v_call: TRBV7-6; clone_size: .; d_call: .; cdr3_nt: TGTGCCAGCAGCCCGACAGGATCCGGTGCATCACCCCTCCACTTT; cdr3_aa: CASSPTGSGASPLHF
j_call: TRBJ2-7; v_call: TRBV15; clone_size: .; d_call: .; cdr3_nt: TGTGCCACCAGCAGAGACAAGATAGGGCAGCTTTTGGAGCAGTACTTC; cdr3_aa: CATSRDKIGQLLEQYF
j_call: TRBJ2-2; v_call: TRBV7-9; clone_size: .; d_call: TRBD1; cdr3_nt: TGCGCCAGCAGCCAAGACGGACAGGGATTCACCGGGGAGCTGTTTTTT; cdr3_aa: CASSQDGQGFTGELFF
j_call: TRBJ1-1; v_call: TRBV6-2/TRBV6-3; clone_size: .; d_call: TRBD1; cdr3_nt: TGTGCCAGCAGTTACGATATATGGGGACAGGGGACATCGAACACTGAAGCTTTCTTT; cdr3_aa: CASSYDIWGQGTSNTEAFF
j_call: TRBJ1-1; v_call: TRBV11-2; clone_size: .; d_call: .; cdr3_nt: TGTGCCAGCAGCTTTTACCTGCCGAACACTGAAGCTTTCTTT; cdr3_aa: CASSFYLPNTEAFF
j_call: TRBJ1-6; v_call: TRBV7-9; clone_size: many; d_call: .; cdr3_nt: TGTGCCAGCAACGGACCGAGTTCCAATTCACCCCTCCACTTT; cdr3_aa: CASNGPSSNSPLHF
j_call: TRBJ1-4; v_call: TRBV20-1; clone_size: .; d_call: .; cdr3_nt: TGCAGTGCTGAGACCGGGAGCAGACTCAATGAAAAACTGTTTTTT; cdr3_aa: CSAETGSRLNEKLFF
j_call: TRBJ2-3; v_call: TRBV20-1; clone_size: .; d_call: .; cdr3_nt: TGCAGTGCTAGACAGCCAATCGGAGATACGCAGTATTTT; cdr3_aa: CSARQPIGDTQYF
j_call: TRBJ1-1; v_call: TRBV12-3/TRBV12-4; clone_size: .; d_call: .; cdr3_nt: TGTGCCAGCAGGCTTGATAAATGGGGTCAGGGAGAAACGAACACTGAAGCTTTCTTT; cdr3_aa: CASRLDKWGQGETNTEAFF
j_call: TRBJ1-1; v_call: TRBV6-5; clone_size: .; d_call: .; cdr3_nt: TGTGCCAGCAGGATACAGGGACCGAACACTGAAGCTTTCTTT; cdr3_aa: CASRIQGPNTEAFF
j_call: TRBJ1-3; v_call: TRBV10-3; clone_size: many; d_call: TRBD1; cdr3_nt: TGTGCCACCATAGCCGGGACAGGGGGCTTTCGGGGAAACACCATATATTTT; cdr3_aa: CATIAGTGGFRGNTIYF
j_call: TRBJ1-1; v_call: TRBV25-1; clone_size: .; d_call: TRBD1; cdr3_nt: TGTGCCAGCAGTCCGGGACAGAACAAACCTGAAGCTTTCTTT; cdr3_aa: CASSPGQNKPEAFF
j_call: TRBJ2-7; v_call: TRBV2; clone_size: few; d_call: .; cdr3_nt: TGTGCCAGCAGAAAAGCACCGACCCAATACGAGCAGTACTTC; cdr3_aa: CASRKAPTQYEQYF
j_call: TRBJ1-1; v_call: TRBV7-9; clone_size: many; d_call: .; cdr3_nt: TGTGCCATTAAACGGGGGAACACTGAAGCTTTCTTT; cdr3_aa: CAIKRGNTEAFF
j_call: TRBJ1-3; v_call: TRBV30; clone_size: .; d_call: .; cdr3_nt: TGTGCCTGGGACACTAGCTCTGGAAACACCATATATTTT; cdr3_aa: CAWDTSSGNTIYF
j_call: TRBJ2-5; v_call: TRBV24-1; clone_size: .; d_call: .; cdr3_nt: TGTGCCACCAGTGCTAGAGATTGGGGGCCGGGGGAGACCCAGTACTTC; cdr3_aa: CATSARDWGPGETQYF
j_call: TRBJ2-7; v_call: TRBV28; clone_size: few; d_call: TRBD1; cdr3_nt: TGTGCCAGCAGTTTAACAGGGGTCCACGAGCAGTACTTC; cdr3_aa: CASSLTGVHEQYF
j_call: TRBJ1-1; v_call: TRBV29-1; clone_size: many; d_call: .; cdr3_nt: TGCAGCGCCCTGTACACTGAAGCTTTCTTT; cdr3_aa: CSALYTEAFF
j_call: TRBJ1-5; v_call: TRBV5-6; clone_size: .; d_call: .; cdr3_nt: TGTGCCAGCAGGAGGGGAGGGGCTTATAGCAATCAGCCCCAGCATTTT; cdr3_aa: CASRRGGAYSNQPQHF
j_call: TRBJ1-2; v_call: TRBV20-1; clone_size: many; d_call: .; cdr3_nt: TGCAGCGTAGGTCGGGGGGAATATGGCTACACCTTC; cdr3_aa: CSVGRGEYGYTF
j_call: TRBJ1-5; v_call: TRBV15; clone_size: many; d_call: .; cdr3_nt: TGTGCCACCAGCTGGGGACCGACCTTTTATCAGCCCCAGCATTTT; cdr3_aa: CATSWGPTFYQPQHF